This T cell receptor (beta chain) was captured by sequencing in a study of T cell changes during pregnancy in multiple sclerosis. Sequencing was performed with immunoSEQ multiplex PCR; in TCRdb, only in-frame clones are kept and a portion is missing. The sample consists of 20,000 to 25,000 clones, roughly nine tenths of them appearing once. This CDR3 has 12 residues. The germline gives CDR1 KGHSH, CDR2 LQKENI. V was clipped by 3 bases and J by 7 bases, with 7 bases between them. Source: CD4+ T cells from peripheral blood mononuclear cells, taken after pregnancy. The source is a female donor in good health, enrolled as a control in a pregnancy study. The chain uses TRBV18 and TRBJ2-1; D unresolved. The CDR3 sequence: CASSPERNEQFF. In DNA form, the CDR3 reads TGTGCCAGCTCACCCGAACGGAATGAGCAGTTCTTC.